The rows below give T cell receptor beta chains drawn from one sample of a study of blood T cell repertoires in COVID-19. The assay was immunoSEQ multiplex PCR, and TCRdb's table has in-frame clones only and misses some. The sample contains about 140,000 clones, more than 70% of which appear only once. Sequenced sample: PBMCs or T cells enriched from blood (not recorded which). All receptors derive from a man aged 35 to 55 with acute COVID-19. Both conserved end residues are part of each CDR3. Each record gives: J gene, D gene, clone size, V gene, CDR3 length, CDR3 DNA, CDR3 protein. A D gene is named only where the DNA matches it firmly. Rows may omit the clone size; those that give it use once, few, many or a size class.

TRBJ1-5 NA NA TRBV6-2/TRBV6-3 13 TGTGCCAGCAGTGGGCAGGGCGGTCAGCCCCAGCATTTT CASSGQGGQPQHF
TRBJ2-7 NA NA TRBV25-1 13 TGTGCCAGCAGCCAAGTAGCGCCCTACGAGCAGTACTTC CASSQVAPYEQYF
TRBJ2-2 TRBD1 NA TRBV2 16 TGTGCCAGCAGTGAAAGGGGGACAGGGCGTGGCGGGGAGCTGTTTTTT CASSERGTGRGGELFF
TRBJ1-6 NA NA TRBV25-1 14 TGTGCCAGCTCCACCCAGGGCCTTGATTCACCCCTCCACTTT CASSTQGLDSPLHF
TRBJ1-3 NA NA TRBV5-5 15 TGTGCCAGCAGCCCGGGATTCAGCTCTGGAAACACCATATATTTT CASSPGFSSGNTIYF
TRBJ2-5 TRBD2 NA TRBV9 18 TGTGCCAGCAGCGTCGGACTAGCGGGAGGGCCGGGGCAAGAGACCCAGTACTTC CASSVGLAGGPGQETQYF
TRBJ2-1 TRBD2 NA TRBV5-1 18 TGCGCCAGCAGGATGACTAGCGGGAGGGTTGTTAGCCACAATGAGCAGTTCTTC CASRMTSGRVVSHNEQFF
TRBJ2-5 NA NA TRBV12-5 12 TGTGCTAGTGAGGACACCCAAGAGACCCAGTACTTC CASEDTQETQYF
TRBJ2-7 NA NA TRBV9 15 TGTGCCAGCGGAGGGGAGACGGATGCGATCTACGAGCAGTACTTC CASGGETDAIYEQYF
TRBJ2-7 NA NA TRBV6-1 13 TGTGCCAGCAGTGAAGCTTGGCTTTACGAGCAGTACTTC CASSEAWLYEQYF
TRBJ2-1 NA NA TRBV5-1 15 TGCGCCAGCAGCACCGGGACTGGGACCTACAATGAGCAGTTCTTC CASSTGTGTYNEQFF
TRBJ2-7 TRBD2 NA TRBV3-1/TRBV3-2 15 TGTGCCAGCAGCCAAGGGGCTAGCGGACTTTACGAGCAGTACTTC CASSQGASGLYEQYF
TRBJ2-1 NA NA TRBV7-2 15 TGTGCCAGCAGCTTAGGCGGGACAGTTAACAATGAGCAGTTCTTC CASSLGGTVNNEQFF
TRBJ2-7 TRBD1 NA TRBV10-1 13 TGCGCCAGCAGTGGACAGGGTTCGAGCGAGCAGTACTTC CASSGQGSSEQYF
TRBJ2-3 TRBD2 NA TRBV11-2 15 TGTGCCAGCAGCTTGGGGGCTAGCGGGGTAGATACGCAGTATTTT CASSLGASGVDTQYF
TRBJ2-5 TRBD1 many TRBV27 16 TGTGCCAGCAGTTTAGACCGGGACAGAATACAAGAGACCCAGTACTTC CASSLDRDRIQETQYF
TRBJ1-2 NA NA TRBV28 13 TGTGCCAGCAGTGAGAGCCCGGGGGACGGCTACACCTTC CASSESPGDGYTF
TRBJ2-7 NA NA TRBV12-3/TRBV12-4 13 TGTGCCAGCAGTGGCGGGTGGACCTACGAGCAGTACTTC CASSGGWTYEQYF
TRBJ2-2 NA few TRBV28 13 TGTGCCAGCCGCACAGGAAGGACCGGGGAGCTGTTTTTT CASRTGRTGELFF
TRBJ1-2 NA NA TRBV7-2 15 TGTGCCAGCAGCTTAACGCTGGCTCAGGACTATGGCTACACCTTC CASSLTLAQDYGYTF
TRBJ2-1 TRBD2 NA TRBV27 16 TGTGCCAGCAGTTCCCCCCACAGCGGGGGGGGTAATGAGCAGTTCTTC CASSSPHSGGGNEQFF
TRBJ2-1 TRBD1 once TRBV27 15 TGTGCCAGCATCCGAAGGGCCAGGGGGCGAAACGAGCAGTTCTTC CASIRRARGRNEQFF
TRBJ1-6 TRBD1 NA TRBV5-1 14 TGCGCCAGCAGGCCCGGGACAGAAAATTCACCCCTCCACTTT CASRPGTENSPLHF
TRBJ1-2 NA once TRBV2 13 TGTGCCAGCAGTGACGGGACACCCTATGGCTACACCTTC CASSDGTPYGYTF
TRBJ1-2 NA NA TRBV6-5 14 TGTGCCAGCACCAGGGGTGGTGGCAACTATGGCTACACCTTC CASTRGGGNYGYTF
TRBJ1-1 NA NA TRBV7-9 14 TGTGCCAGCAGCTTAGTAGCGGGGAACACTGAAGCTTTCTTT CASSLVAGNTEAFF
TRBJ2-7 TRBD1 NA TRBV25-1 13 TGTGCCAGCAGTGAATATAGGGGGCTAGAGCAGTACTTC CASSEYRGLEQYF
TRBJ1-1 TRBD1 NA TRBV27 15 TGTGCCAGCAGCCACAAGGGGGCCTGGGGCACTGAAGCTTTCTTT CASSHKGAWGTEAFF
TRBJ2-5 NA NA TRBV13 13 TGTGCCAGCAGCTTTTCAACTCTGGAGACCCAGTACTTC CASSFSTLETQYF
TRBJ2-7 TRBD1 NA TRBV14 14 TGTGCCAGCAGCGGCGACAGGGGGCCGGGCGAGCAGTACTTC CASSGDRGPGEQYF
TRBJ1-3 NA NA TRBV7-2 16 TGTGCCAGCAGCCAAAACTCGGAAAGGAGTGGAAACACCATATATTTT CASSQNSERSGNTIYF
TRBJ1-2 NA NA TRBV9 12 TGTGCCAGCACCGGGATTAACTATGGCTACACCTTC CASTGINYGYTF
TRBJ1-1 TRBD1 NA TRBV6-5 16 TGTGCCAGCAGTTCCTATACGACAGGGAGGTACACTGAAGCTTTCTTT CASSSYTTGRYTEAFF
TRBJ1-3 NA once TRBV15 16 TGTGCCACCAGCAGAGATCTCGGGGAGAGGAGAAACACCATATATTTT CATSRDLGERRNTIYF
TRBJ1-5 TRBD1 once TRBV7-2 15 TGTGCCAGCAGCTTAGGACAGGGTAGATATCAGCCCCAGCATTTT CASSLGQGRYQPQHF
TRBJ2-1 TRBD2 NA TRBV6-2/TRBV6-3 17 TGTGCCAGCAGTGTAGGGCTAGCGGAGCGAGCCTTCAATGAGCAGTTCTTC CASSVGLAERAFNEQFF
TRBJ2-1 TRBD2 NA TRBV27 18 TGTGCCAGCAGTCCCCGGGGGGGCGGTGTCACGTCCTACAATGAGCAGTTCTTC CASSPRGGGVTSYNEQFF
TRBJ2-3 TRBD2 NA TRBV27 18 TGTGCCAGCAGTTCTCTTTCCCGACTAGCGGGAGGGAGAGATACGCAGTATTTT CASSSLSRLAGGRDTQYF
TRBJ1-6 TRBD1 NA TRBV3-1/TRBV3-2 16 TGTGCCAGCAGCCAAGATGGCGGCACAGGGGACTCACCCCTCCACTTT CASSQDGGTGDSPLHF
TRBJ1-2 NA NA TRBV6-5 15 TGTGCCAGCAGGCGGGGGGCAGGGGTCTTGGATGGCTACACCTTC CASRRGAGVLDGYTF
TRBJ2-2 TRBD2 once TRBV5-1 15 TGCGCCAGCAGCTTAGCGGGGGACCCCGAAGGGGAGCTGTTTTTT CASSLAGDPEGELFF
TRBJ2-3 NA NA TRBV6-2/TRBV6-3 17 TGTGCCAGCAGTTACTCAACCCGACACCCCTTCACAGATACGCAGTATTTT CASSYSTRHPFTDTQYF
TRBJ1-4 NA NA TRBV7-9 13 TGTGCCAGCAGCCGCGGACAAAACGAAAAACTGTTTTTT CASSRGQNEKLFF
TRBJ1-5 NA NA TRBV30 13 TGTGCCTGGAGTGTAAGGGGGAATCAGCCCCAGCATTTT CAWSVRGNQPQHF
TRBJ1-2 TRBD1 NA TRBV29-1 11 TGCAGCGCCGAGGAGGGGGCGGGCTACACCTTC CSAEEGAGYTF
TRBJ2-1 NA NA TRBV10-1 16 TGCGCCAGCAGTGAGGAGGGGGGAGGGCTCTACAATGAGCAGTTCTTC CASSEEGGGLYNEQFF
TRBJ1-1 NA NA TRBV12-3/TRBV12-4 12 TGTGCCAGCAGTTTAGGGCAGGGGGAAGCTTTCTTT CASSLGQGEAFF
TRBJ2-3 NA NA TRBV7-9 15 TGTGCCAGCAGCTTATCCGGAGGGGATCAGGATACGCAGTATTTT CASSLSGGDQDTQYF
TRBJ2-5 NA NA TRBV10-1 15 TGCGCCAGCAGTAAAGGTCTAGTGGCCGAAGAGACCCAGTACTTC CASSKGLVAEETQYF
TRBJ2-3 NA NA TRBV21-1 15 TGTGCCAGCACCCCACTAGCACCTCGGGCAGATACGCAGTATTTT CASTPLAPRADTQYF
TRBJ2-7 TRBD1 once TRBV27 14 TGTGCCAGCAGCCGGACAGGGGGCATTTACGAGCAGTACTTC CASSRTGGIYEQYF
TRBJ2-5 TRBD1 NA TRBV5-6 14 TGTGCCAGCACCCAGGGGGCGTCCCAAGAGACCCAGTACTTC CASTQGASQETQYF
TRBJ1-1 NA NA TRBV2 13 TGTGCCAGCCTAATGGGAGTCCGCCCTGAAGCTTTCTTT CASLMGVRPEAFF
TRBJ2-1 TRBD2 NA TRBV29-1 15 TGCAGCGTTGAGGAAGGGCTAGCGGGGTACAATGAGCAGTTCTTC CSVEEGLAGYNEQFF
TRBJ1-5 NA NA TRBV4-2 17 TGTGCCAGCAGCCAACGGGGGGCGGGTAATAGCAATCAGCCCCAGCATTTT CASSQRGAGNSNQPQHF
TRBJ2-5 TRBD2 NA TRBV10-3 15 TGTGCCTCCGCCTTGGGCGGGAGGGCCGGGGAGACCCAGTACTTC CASALGGRAGETQYF
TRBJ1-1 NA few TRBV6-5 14 TGTGCCAGCAGTTACTCCCGCGGGAACACTGAAGCTTTCTTT CASSYSRGNTEAFF
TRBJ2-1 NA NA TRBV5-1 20 TGCGCCAGCAGCTTGATACGGAGGTGGGGGGGCAAACCTATCCCAAATGAGCAGTTCTTC CASSLIRRWGGKPIPNEQFF
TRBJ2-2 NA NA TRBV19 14 TGTGCCAGTAGAAGGGGTACGAACACCGGGGAGCTGTTTTTT CASRRGTNTGELFF
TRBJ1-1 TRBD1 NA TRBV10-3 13 TGTGCCATCAGTAAGGGGGCGGACACTGAAGCTTTCTTT CAISKGADTEAFF